These T cell receptor beta chains were read from a single sample in a study of T cell responses to AZD1222 COVID-19 vaccine. Libraries were prepared by immunoSEQ multiplex PCR; TCRdb keeps only in-frame clonotypes and omits some of them. The table shows some 63,000 clones, with 80% to 90% occurring only once. The material sequenced was peripheral blood, taken 28 days after the second AZD1222 dose. The source is an adult who received the AZD1222 COVID-19 vaccine. Both conserved end residues are trimmed from each CDR3. Each record gives: V gene, CDR3 protein.

TRBV2,ASSGDVPLINEKLF
TRBV5-1,ASSPRGAGFGNTIY
TRBV3-1/TRBV3-2,ASSQDWRGNTEAF
TRBV7-3,ASSPFQGRRSGELF
TRBV19,ASRPPAGASEAF
TRBV10-3,AISSEGNGELF
TRBV28,ASSDRGEYYGYT
TRBV4-3,ASSHPGTSGNNEQF
TRBV5-1,ASSLGTGFHNEQF
TRBV9,ASRLAQSGGELF
TRBV4-3,ASSQEGVRYGYT
TRBV28,ASSWEQPNEKLF
TRBV7-2,ASSLQGHNSPLH
TRBV7-2,ASSFRDRTYEQY
TRBV6-2/TRBV6-3,ASSYDGGQPQH
TRBV6-2/TRBV6-3,ASSLPGTLRPQH
TRBV12-3/TRBV12-4,ASSQGWNTEAF
TRBV12-3/TRBV12-4,ASSLRAGDTQY
TRBV27,ASSGSRSGANVLT
TRBV21-1,ASSKTPTGAGYEQY
TRBV29-1,SVEPTRLQTDTQY
TRBV10-2,ASGEGRNSPLH
TRBV19,ATKEGAMHEQY
TRBV5-1,ASIGAGPKDTEAF
TRBV28,ASSRTLSTDTQY
TRBV7-9,ASSTDSIQQY
TRBV3-1/TRBV3-2,ASSRNLQVSYEQY
TRBV10-3,AISLLNADYGYT
TRBV6-2/TRBV6-3,ASSYSGTSYEQY
TRBV4-2,ASSQQAGISNQPQH
TRBV4-3,ASGEPGLEDTGELF
TRBV3-1/TRBV3-2,ASSQSGQGRTDTQY
TRBV30,AWSREGATGNTIY
TRBV10-1,ASSDQGLAERDTQY
TRBV29-1,SAGTGDSNTQY
TRBV5-1,ASSVIQNTEAF
TRBV9,ASSVQGWNTGELF
TRBV9,ASSVGLAGASYEQY
TRBV20-1,SAPRGREQY
TRBV9,ASSVSQGTNSPLH
TRBV7-9,ASSLLRGGMDGYT
TRBV9,ASSVEGRGNQPQH
TRBV5-3,ARSLGLAFYEQF
TRBV18,ASSPPGTGLNTEAF
TRBV7-2,ASTLGGVGGNTIY